The present T cell receptor beta chain was sequenced within a study of cytomegalovirus exposure and HLA in healthy donors. At the level of the study: Of several hundred genotyped donors, more than 70% clustered with self-reported Caucasian donors.

The junction had 3 bases not matched to a gene; V was cut back by 4 bases and J by 3 bases. The CDR3 runs 15 residues. Germline V CDR1 and CDR2: LNHDA, SQIVND (reference sequence). The donors gave bone marrow, and they were healthy. Nominal health characterized the donors when sampled, though unrecorded immune exposures were likely. Use of 60 Vbeta and 13 Jbeta primers characterized the PCR. The data were produced by immunoSEQ multiplex PCR, yet TCRdb's version contains in-frame clones alone and is incomplete. The sample lists approximately 180,000 clones; under 90% were seen once. This TCR derives from a man between 25 and 39 years old in good health and CMV-seropositive. The chain uses TRBV19 and TRBJ2-6; TRBD1 matches at 7 bases. Sequencing used PBMCs. The CDR3 DNA reads as TGTGCCAGTAGTACAGGGGGACATGGGGCCAACGTCCTGACTTTC. This gives the protein CASSTGGHGANVLTF.